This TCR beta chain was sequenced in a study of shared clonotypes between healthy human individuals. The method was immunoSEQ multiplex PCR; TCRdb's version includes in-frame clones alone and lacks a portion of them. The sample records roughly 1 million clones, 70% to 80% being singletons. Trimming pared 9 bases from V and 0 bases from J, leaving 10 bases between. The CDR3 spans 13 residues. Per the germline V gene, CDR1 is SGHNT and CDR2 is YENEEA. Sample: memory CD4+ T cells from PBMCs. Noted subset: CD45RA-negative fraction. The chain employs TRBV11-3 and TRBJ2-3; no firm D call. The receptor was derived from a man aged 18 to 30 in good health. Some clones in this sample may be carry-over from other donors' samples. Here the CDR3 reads CASGLSSTDTQYF. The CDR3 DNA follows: TGTGCCAGTGGTCTATCTAGCACAGATACGCAGTATTTT.